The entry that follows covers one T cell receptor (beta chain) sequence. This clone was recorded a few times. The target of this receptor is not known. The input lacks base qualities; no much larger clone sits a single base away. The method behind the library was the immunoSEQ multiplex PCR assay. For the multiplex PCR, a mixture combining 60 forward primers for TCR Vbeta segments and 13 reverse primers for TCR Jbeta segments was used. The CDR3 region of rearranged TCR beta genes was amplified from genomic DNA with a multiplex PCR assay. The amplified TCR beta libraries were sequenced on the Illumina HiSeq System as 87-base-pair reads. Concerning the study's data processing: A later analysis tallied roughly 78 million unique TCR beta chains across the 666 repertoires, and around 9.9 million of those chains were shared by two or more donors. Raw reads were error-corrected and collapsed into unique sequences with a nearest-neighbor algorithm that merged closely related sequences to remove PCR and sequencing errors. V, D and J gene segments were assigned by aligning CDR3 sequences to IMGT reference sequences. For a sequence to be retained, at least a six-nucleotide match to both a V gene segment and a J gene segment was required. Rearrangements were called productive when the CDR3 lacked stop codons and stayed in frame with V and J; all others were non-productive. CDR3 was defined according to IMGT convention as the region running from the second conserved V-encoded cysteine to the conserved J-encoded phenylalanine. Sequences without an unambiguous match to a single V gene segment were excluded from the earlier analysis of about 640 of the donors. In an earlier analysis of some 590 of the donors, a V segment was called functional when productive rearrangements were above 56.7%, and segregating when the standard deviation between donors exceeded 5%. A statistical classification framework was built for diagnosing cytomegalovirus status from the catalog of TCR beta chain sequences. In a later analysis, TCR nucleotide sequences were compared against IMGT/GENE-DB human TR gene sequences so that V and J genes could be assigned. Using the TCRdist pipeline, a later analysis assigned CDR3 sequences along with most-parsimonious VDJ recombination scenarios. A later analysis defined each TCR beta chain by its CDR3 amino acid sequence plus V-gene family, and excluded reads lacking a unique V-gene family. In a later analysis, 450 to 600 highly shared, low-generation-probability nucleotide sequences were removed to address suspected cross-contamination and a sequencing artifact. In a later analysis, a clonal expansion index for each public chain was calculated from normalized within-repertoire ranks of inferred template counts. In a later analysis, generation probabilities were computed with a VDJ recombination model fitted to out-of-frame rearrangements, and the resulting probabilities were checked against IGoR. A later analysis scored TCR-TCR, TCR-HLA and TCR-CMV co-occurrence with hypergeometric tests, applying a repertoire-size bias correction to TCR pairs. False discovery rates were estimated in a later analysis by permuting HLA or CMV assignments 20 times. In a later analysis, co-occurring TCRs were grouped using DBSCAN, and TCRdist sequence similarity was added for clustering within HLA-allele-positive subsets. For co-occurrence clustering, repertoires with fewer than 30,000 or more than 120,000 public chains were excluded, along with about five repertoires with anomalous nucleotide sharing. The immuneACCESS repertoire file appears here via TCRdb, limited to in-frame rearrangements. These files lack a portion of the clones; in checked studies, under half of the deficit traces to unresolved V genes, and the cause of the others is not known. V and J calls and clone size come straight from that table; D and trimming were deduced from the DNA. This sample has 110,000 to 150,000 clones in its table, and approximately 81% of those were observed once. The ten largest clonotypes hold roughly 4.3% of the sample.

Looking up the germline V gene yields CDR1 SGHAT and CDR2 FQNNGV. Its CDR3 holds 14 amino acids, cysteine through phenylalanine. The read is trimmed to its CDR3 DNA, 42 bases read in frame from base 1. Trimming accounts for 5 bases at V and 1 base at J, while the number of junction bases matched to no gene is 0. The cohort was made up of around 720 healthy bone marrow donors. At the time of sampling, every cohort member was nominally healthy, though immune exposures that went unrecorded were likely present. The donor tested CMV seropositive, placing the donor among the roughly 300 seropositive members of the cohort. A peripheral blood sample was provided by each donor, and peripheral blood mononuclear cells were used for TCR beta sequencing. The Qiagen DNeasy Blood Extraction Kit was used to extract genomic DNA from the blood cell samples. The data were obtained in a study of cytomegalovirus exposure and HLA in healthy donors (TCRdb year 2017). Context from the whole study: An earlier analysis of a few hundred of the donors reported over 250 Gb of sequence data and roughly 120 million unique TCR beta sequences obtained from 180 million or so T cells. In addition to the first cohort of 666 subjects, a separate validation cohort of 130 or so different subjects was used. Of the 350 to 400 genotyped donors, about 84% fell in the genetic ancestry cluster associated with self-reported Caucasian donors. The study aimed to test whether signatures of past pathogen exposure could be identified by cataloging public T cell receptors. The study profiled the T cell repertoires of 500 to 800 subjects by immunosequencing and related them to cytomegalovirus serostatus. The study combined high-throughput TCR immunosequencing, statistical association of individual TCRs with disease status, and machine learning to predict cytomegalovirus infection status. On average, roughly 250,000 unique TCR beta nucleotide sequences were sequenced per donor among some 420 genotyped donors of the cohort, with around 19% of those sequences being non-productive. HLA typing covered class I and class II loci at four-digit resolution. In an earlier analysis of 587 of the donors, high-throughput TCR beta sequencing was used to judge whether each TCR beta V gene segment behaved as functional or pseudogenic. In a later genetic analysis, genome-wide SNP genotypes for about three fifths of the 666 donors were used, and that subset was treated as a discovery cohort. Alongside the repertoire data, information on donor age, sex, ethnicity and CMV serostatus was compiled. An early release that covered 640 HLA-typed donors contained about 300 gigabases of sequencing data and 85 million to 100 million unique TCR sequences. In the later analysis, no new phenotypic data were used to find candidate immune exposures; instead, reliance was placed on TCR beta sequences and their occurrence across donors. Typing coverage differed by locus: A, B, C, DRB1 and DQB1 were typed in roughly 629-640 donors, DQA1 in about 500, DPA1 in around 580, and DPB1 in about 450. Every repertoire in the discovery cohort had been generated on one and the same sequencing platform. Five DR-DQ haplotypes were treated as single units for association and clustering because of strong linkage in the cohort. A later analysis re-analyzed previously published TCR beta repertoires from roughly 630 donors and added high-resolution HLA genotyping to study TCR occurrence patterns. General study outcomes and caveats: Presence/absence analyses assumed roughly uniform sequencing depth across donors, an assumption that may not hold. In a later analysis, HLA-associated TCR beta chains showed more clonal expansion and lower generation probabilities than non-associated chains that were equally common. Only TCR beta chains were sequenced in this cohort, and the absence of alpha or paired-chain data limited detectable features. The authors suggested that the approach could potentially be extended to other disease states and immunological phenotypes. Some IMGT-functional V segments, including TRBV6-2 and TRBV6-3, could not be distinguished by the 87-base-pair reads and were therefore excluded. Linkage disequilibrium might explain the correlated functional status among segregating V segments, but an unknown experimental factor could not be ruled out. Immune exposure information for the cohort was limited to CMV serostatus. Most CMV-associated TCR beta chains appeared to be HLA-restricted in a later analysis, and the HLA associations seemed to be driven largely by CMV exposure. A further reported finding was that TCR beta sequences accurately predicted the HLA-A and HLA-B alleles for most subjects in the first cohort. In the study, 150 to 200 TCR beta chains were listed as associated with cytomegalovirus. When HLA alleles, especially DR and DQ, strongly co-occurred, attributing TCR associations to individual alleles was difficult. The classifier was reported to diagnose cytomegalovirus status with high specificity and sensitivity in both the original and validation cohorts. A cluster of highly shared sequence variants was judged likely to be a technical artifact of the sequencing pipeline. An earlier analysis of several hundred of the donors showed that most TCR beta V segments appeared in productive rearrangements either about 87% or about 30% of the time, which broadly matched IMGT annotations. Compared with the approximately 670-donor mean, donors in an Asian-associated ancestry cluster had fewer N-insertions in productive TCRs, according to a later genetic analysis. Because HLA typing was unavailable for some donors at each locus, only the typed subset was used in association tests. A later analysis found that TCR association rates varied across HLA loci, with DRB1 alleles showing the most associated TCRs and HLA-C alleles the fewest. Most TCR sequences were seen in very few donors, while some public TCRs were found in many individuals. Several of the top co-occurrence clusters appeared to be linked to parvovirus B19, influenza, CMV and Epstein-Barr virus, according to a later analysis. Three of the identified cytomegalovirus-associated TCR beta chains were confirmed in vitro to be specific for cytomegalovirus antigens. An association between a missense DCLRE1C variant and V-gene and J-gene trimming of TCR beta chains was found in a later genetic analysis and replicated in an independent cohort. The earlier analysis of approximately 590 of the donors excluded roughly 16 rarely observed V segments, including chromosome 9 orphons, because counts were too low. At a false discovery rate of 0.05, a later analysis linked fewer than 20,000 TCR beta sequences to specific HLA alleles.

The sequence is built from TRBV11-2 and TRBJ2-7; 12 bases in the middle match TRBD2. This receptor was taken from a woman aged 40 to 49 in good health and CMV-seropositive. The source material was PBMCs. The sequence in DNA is TGTGCCAGCAGCCTAGCGGGAGGGTCCTACGAGCAGTACTTC. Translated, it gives CASSLAGGSYEQYF.